These 4 T cell receptor beta chains were sequenced from one sample in a study of cytomegalovirus exposure and HLA in healthy donors. It was with 60 Vbeta and 13 Jbeta primers that the PCR ran. Produced via immunoSEQ multiplex PCR; TCRdb's table is partial and in-frame only. The table has roughly 130,000 clones, approximately 82% seen once. Sequences were obtained from PBMCs. These receptor sequences come from a woman aged 18-29 years in good health and CMV-seropositive.

This clone has just a few counts. The rearrangement links TRBV5-4 to TRBJ2-3, with 8 bases that match TRBD2. V dropped 3 bases and J dropped 13; count of bases not matched to a gene: 7. The CDR3 is 12 residues long. CDR1 is SGHNT and CDR2 is YYREEE in the germline V gene (reference sequence). The DNA for the CDR3 is TGTGCCAGCAGCTCGGGGGGGGCGGGGAAGTATTTT. Its translation: CASSSGGAGKYF.

The rearrangement joins TRBV4-1 to TRBJ2-1; 12 bases are a match to TRBD2. V gave up 5 bases and J gave up 7 bases; unmatched junction bases: 6. CDR3 size: 15 residues. Germline CDR1 MGHRA, CDR2 YSYEKL. In DNA, the CDR3 is TGCGCCAGCAGCTTACTAGCGGGGGGAGTAAATGAGCAGTTCTTC. Translation: CASSLLAGGVNEQFF.

This chain connects TRBV20-1 to TRBJ1-5; D is undetermined. Trimming stripped 6 bases from V and 8 bases from J, with 11 bases between. The CDR3 is 11 amino acids. The germline CDR1 and CDR2 sequences are DFQATT and SNEGSKA (reference sequence). In DNA form, the CDR3 reads TGCAGTGCCCGGGCGGGTGAGCCCCAGCATTTT. This codes for CSARAGEPQHF.

V gene TRBV4-1 combines with J gene TRBJ1-4; 9 bases fit TRBD1. Germline CDR1 reads MGHRA; CDR2 reads YSYEKL. V was pared by 2 bases and J by 2 bases, with 3 bases of the junction left unmatched. There are 16 residues in the CDR3. In DNA, the CDR3 is TGCGCCAGCAGCCAAACAGGGGGCTACACTAATGAAAAACTGTTTTTT. This encodes CASSQTGGYTNEKLFF.